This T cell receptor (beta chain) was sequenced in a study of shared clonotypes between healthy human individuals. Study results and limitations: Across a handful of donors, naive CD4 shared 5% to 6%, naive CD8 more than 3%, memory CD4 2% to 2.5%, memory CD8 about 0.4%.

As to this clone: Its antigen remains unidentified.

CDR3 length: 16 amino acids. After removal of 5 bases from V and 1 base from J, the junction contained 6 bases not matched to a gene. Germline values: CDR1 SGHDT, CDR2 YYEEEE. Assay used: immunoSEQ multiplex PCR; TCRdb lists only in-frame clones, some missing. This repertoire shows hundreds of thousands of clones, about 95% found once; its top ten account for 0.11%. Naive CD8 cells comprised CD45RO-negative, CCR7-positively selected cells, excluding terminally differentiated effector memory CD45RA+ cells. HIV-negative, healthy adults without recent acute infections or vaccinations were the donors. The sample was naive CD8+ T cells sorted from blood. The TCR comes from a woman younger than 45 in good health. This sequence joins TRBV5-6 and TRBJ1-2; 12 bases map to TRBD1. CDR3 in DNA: TGTGCCAGCAGAGGGGACAGGGGGCCCATTAACTATGGCTACACCTTC. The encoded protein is CASRGDRGPINYGYTF. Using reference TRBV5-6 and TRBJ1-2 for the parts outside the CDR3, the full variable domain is DAGVTQSPTHLIKTRGQQVTLRCSPKSGHDTVSWYQQALGQGPQFIFQYYEEEERQRGNFPDRFSGHQFPNYSSELNVNALLLGDSALYLCASRGDRGPINYGYTFGSGTRLTVV.